The 22 T cell receptor beta chains in this list originate from one sample, sequenced in a study of OX40 agonist ivuxolimab in advanced cancers. The library was generated by the immunoSEQ multiplex PCR assay. Not all clones reach the TCRdb copy of this immuneACCESS table, which keeps in-frame sequences only. Checked studies attribute under half of the gap to unresolved V genes and leave the rest unexplained. The sample table shows 45,000 or so clones, and 88% are seen once. The ten largest make up 18% of the sample. Sample: CD4+ or CD8+ T cells sorted from blood, taken in a trial of the OX40 agonist ivuxolimab. All receptors derive from an adult with an advanced solid tumor such as melanoma, head and neck, liver or kidney cancer.

This chain connects TRBV7-9 to TRBJ2-5; 7 nucleotides match TRBD1. This CDR3 has 15 residues. CDR1 SEHNR and CDR2 FQNEAQ come from the germline V gene (reference sequence). With 0 bases clipped from V and 2 bases from J, the junction kept 3 bases outside the gene matches. CDR3: CASSLAQGKQETQYF. In DNA, the CDR3 is TGTGCCAGCAGCTTAGCACAGGGGAAACAAGAGACCCAGTACTTC.

The J gene is TRBJ1-3, the V gene TRBV11-1, with no clear D. The CDR3 totals 13 residues. CDR1 is SGHAT, CDR2 FQDESV, per germline (reference sequence). The V gene lost 2 bases and the J gene lost 5 bases, with 7 bases spanning the gap. The DNA of the CDR3 is TGTGCCAGCAGCTTATACGGAAGAAACACCATATATTTT. This translates into CASSLYGRNTIYF.

V and J are TRBV5-4 and TRBJ2-7, with TRBD2 as a possible D gene (6 bases). Germline CDR1 and CDR2: SGHNT and YYREEE (reference sequence). Deletions cut 3 bases from V and 1 base from J, with 17 bases between. The CDR3 spans 16 residues. The CDR3 protein is CASSWRRETPSYEQYF. CDR3 bases: TGTGCCAGCAGCTGGCGACGGGAGACGCCTTCCTACGAGCAGTACTTC. Supplemented by reference TRBV5-4 and TRBJ2-7, the full variable domain reads ETGVTQSPTHLIKTRGQQVTLRCSSQSGHNTVSWYQQALGQGPQFIFQYYREEENGRGNFPPRFSGLQFPNYSSELNVNALELDDSALYLCASSWRRETPSYEQYFGPGTRLTVT.

This sequence joins TRBV5-6 and TRBJ1-1; a weak D match, TRBD1 (5 bases). The V end was cut by 3 bases, the J end by 5 bases, with 17 bases between. The CDR3 consists of 15 residues. The germline gives CDR1 SGHDT, CDR2 YYEEEE. DNA of the CDR3: TGTGCCAGCAGCTCATTGACAGAGGCCAAGACTGAAGCTTTCTTT. It codes for CASSSLTEAKTEAFF.

The chain has TRBV29-1 and TRBJ1-4; 8 bases agree with TRBD1. CDR1 is SQVTM, CDR2 ANQGSEA, per germline. CDR3 length equals 14 residues. Unmatched junction bases numbered 4, after V lost 4 bases and J lost 3 bases. The DNA for the CDR3 is TGCAGCGTTGGGAGGACAGGGTCTAATGAAAAACTGTTTTTT. Translated, it gives CSVGRTGSNEKLFF. The whole variable domain, remainder taken from reference TRBV29-1 and TRBJ1-4, is SAVISQKPSRDICQRGTSLTIQCQVDSQVTMMFWYRQQPGQSLTLIATANQGSEATYESGFVIDKFPISRPNLTFSTLTVSNMSPEDSSIYLCSVGRTGSNEKLFFGSGTQLSVL.

This rearrangement joins TRBV28 to TRBJ2-5; TRBD1 matches 7 bases. Per the germline V gene, CDR1 is MDHEN and CDR2 is SYDVKM. This CDR3 comprises 15 residues. V shed 5 bases, J shed 5 bases, and the junction held 11 bases outside the gene matches. CDR3 in amino acids: CASSPHRGGAETQYF. In DNA form, the CDR3 reads TGTGCCAGCAGTCCACACAGGGGTGGGGCGGAGACCCAGTACTTC.

This chain links TRBV6-5 with TRBJ1-1, with no clear D. V shed 6 bases and J shed 1 base, with 9 bases lying between them. This CDR3 has 13 residues. Germline CDR1 is MNHEY and CDR2 is SVGAGI. For the CDR3, the DNA is TGTGCCAGCAGGCCGAACAAGAACACTGAAGCTTTCTTT. It translates to CASRPNKNTEAFF.

The V call is TRBV28, the J call TRBJ2-1; TRBD2 matches 8 bases. CDR1 is MDHEN and CDR2 is SYDVKM in the germline V gene. Trimming removed 1 base from V and 0 bases from J; junction bases left unmatched: 2. CDR3 length: 16 amino acids. The CDR3 DNA reads TGTGCCAGCAGTTTATCTCGGGGGGGCTCCTACAATGAGCAGTTCTTC. Protein product: CASSLSRGGSYNEQFF.

The chain links TRBV6-1 to TRBJ2-7; 8 bases match TRBD1. The CDR3 loop spans 14 amino acids. CDR1 and CDR2 (germline): MNHNS, SASEGT. V lost 5 bases to trimming and J lost 6 bases; unmatched junction nucleotides: 9. The CDR3 DNA is TGTGCCAGCAGTCTGGGCCAGGGGGCGTCCGAGCAGTACGTC. It yields the protein CASSLGQGASEQYV.

The V call is TRBV6-5, the J call TRBJ1-2, with D possibly matching TRBD1 (6 bases). The V and J ends lost 2 bases and 6 bases respectively, with 13 bases between them. This CDR3 region has 14 residues. From germline, CDR1 is MNHEY and CDR2 SVGAGI. In DNA form, the CDR3 reads TGTGCCAGCAGTTACAACCCCAGGGGTGATGGCTACACCTTC. Its protein product is CASSYNPRGDGYTF.

This chain joins TRBV19 and TRBJ1-3; weak D call: TRBD1 (6 bases). V lost 1 base and J 5 bases, leaving 12 bases between the germline ends. CDR3 length: 15 residues. Germline CDR1 and CDR2: LNHDA and SQIVND (reference sequence). As DNA, the CDR3 is TGTGCCAGTAGTATAGGCGGGACACCAAGAAACACCATATATTTT. Amino acid sequence: CASSIGGTPRNTIYF.

The chain is built from TRBV9 and TRBJ2-7, with 10 bases aligning to TRBD1. The CDR3 is made up of 14 amino acids. J gave up 1 base and V 3 bases, and 1 base lay outside the gene matches. Looked up from germline, CDR1 is SGDLS and CDR2 is YYNGEE. CDR3: CASSEGQGSYEQYF. The CDR3 DNA sequence: TGTGCCAGCAGCGAGGGACAGGGGTCCTACGAGCAGTACTTC.

The chain combines TRBV10-2 with TRBJ1-4, with D maybe TRBD1 (5 bases). Looked up from germline, CDR1 is WSHSY and CDR2 is SAAADI. Trimming took off 2 bases at V and 5 bases at J, with 12 bases between the two ends. The CDR3 is made up of 15 amino acids. CDR3 sequence (DNA): TGCGCCAGCAGTGAGGAAGGGGCCCCGAATGAAAAACTGTTTTTT. Its translation is CASSEEGAPNEKLFF.

The V call is TRBV6-5, the J call TRBJ1-1; TRBD1 is a possible D gene (5 bases). V was trimmed by 4 bases and J by 1 base, leaving 7 bases between them. Germline CDR1 and CDR2: MNHEY and SVGAGI. The CDR3 consists of 13 residues. In nucleotides, the CDR3 is TGTGCCAGCAGTTGGGGGGGGAACACTGAAGCTTTCTTT. It codes for CASSWGGNTEAFF.

This sequence joins TRBV4-3 and TRBJ2-7; 10 bases line up with TRBD1. Germline V gives CDR1 LGHNA, CDR2 YSLEER. Germline trimming cut 3 bases from V and 4 bases from J; bases unmatched to any gene: 6. The CDR3 totals 15 residues. CDR3 loop: CASSHSGTGEYEQYF. CDR3 DNA sequence: TGCGCCAGCAGCCATTCGGGGACAGGGGAATACGAGCAGTACTTC.

The rearrangement links TRBV2 to TRBJ2-3; 7 nucleotides line up with TRBD1. CDR1 SNHLY and CDR2 FYNNEI come from the germline V gene. The CDR3 spans 21 residues. J lost 0 bases, V lost 5 bases, and 23 bases had no gene match. CDR3: CASSNPISGTDLPSSTDTQYF. CDR3 coding DNA: TGTGCCAGCAGTAACCCCATATCCGGGACAGATCTTCCCTCTAGCACAGATACGCAGTATTTT.

The chain employs TRBV6-5 and TRBJ1-2; 11 bases map to TRBD1. Germline CDR1 reads MNHEY; CDR2 reads SVGAGI. With V trimmed by 0 bases and J by 8 bases, 5 bases remained unmatched. The CDR3 runs to 15 residues. The CDR3 DNA reads TGTGCCAGCAGTTACTCGAGGACAGGGGGCGGCGGCTACACCTTC. Translating gives CASSYSRTGGGGYTF.

This chain links TRBV5-8 with TRBJ1-2, with D hard to call. The CDR3 covers 15 residues. Germline assignment: CDR1 SGHTS and CDR2 YDEGEE. The V end lost 6 bases, the J end lost 4 bases, and 19 bases lay between the germline ends. The CDR3 nucleotides are TGTGCCAGCATCCTATCATCCCCGACTAGCTATGGCTACACCTTC. Its translation is CASILSSPTSYGYTF.

The chain carries TRBV19 and TRBJ2-1, with D perhaps assigned TRBD1 or TRBD2 (6 bases each). CDR3 length equals 17 residues. From germline, CDR1 is LNHDA and CDR2 SQIVND (reference sequence). V dropped 7 bases and J dropped 5 bases, with 24 bases sitting between them. CDR3 region: CASNGGPEGKVHNEQFF. The CDR3 DNA reads TGTGCCAGTAATGGGGGGCCGGAGGGGAAAGTGCACAATGAGCAGTTCTTC.

The chain couples TRBV7-9 to TRBJ2-2; perhaps TRBD2 as D (5 bases). Deletions cut 7 bases from V and 4 bases from J, with 16 bases between. Germline CDR1 and CDR2: SEHNR and FQNEAQ (reference sequence). The CDR3 runs to 15 residues. CDR3 nucleotides: TGTGCCAGCAACTCCCCTACGGAGGTCACCGGGGAGCTGTTTTTT. It codes for CASNSPTEVTGELFF.

The chain recombines TRBV7-9 with TRBJ1-6; 9 bases line up with TRBD1. The CDR3 loop spans 16 amino acids. V was pared by 3 bases and J by 2 bases, with 2 bases of the junction left unmatched. Per germline, CDR1 SEHNR and CDR2 FQNEAQ (reference sequence). The CDR3 loop reads CASSLGTGTYNSPLHF. The CDR3 DNA follows: TGTGCCAGCAGCTTGGGGACAGGGACCTATAATTCACCCCTCCACTTT.

This sequence joins TRBV6-6 and TRBJ2-7, with D perhaps matching TRBD2 (5 bases). The CDR3 runs 16 residues. Trimming took 0 bases from V and 7 from J, leaving 19 bases between them. Per germline, CDR1 MNHNY and CDR2 SVGAGI (reference sequence). The CDR3 is CASSYSDSAVSREQYV. The CDR3 nucleotides are TGTGCCAGCAGTTACTCGGACTCAGCAGTCTCGCGGGAGCAGTACGTC.